Sequencing of this TCR beta chain was carried out in a study of T cell responses to AZD1222 COVID-19 vaccine. General study findings and limits: At baseline, seropositivity was found in only a handful of AZD1222 recipients.

TCRdb keeps only in-frame clones here, not all; method: immunoSEQ multiplex PCR. The data contain about 150,000 clones, roughly nine tenths of them seen just once; the ten biggest clones take up 5.5% to 6%. Losses at the gene ends were 4 bases for V and 6 bases for J; bases not matched to a gene: 14. Germline V CDR1 and CDR2: MNHEY, SMNVEV (reference sequence). The CDR3 totals 17 residues. This clone was observed a few times. Its target is not known. The sequencing here drew on peripheral blood, taken on day 0 of MenACWY control vaccination. This TCR came from an adult in good health. The gene calls are TRBV27 and TRBJ2-1, with 8 bases fitting TRBD1. CDR3 DNA: TGTGCCAGCAGTTCTACCTGGACAGGGCCACGACGCAATGAGCAGTTCTTC. Its translation is CASSSTWTGPRRNEQFF.